Listed below are T cell receptor beta chains from one sample, sequenced in a study of shared clonotypes between healthy human individuals. Assay used: immunoSEQ multiplex PCR; TCRdb lists only in-frame clones, some missing. The sample lists 550,000 to 750,000 clones; about 90% were seen once. The sample comprised naive CD8+ T cells sorted from blood. The receptors were sampled from a man aged 25 to 40 in good health. Both conserved end residues are part of each CDR3. D genes are given only for firm matches.

CDR3,J,D,V
CASSLGGAYWDGNQPQHF,TRBJ1-5,-,TRBV27
CASSGKNEKLFF,TRBJ1-4,-,TRBV19
CASSGLGSLEGQYF,TRBJ2-4,-,TRBV19
CASSDSGQGNSYEQYF,TRBJ2-7,TRBD1,TRBV25-1
CASSWGLAGVDNEQFF,TRBJ2-1,TRBD2,TRBV5-1
CASGRGPEGRDF,TRBJ2-7,TRBD2,TRBV2
CASSERTGRYEQYF,TRBJ2-7,TRBD1,TRBV7-9
CASKDINTGELFF,TRBJ2-2,-,TRBV6-5
CSGNYPTNNEQFF,TRBJ2-1,-,TRBV29-1
CASSLGGRTSGANVLTF,TRBJ2-6,-,TRBV7-9
CASRVLGLTSGNTIYF,TRBJ1-3,-,TRBV28
CASAKGSEQYF,TRBJ2-7,-,TRBV27
CASSQDGLAGGPYNEQFF,TRBJ2-1,TRBD2,TRBV4-2
CASSVVAGGFETQYF,TRBJ2-5,TRBD2,TRBV9
CASSLQETQYF,TRBJ2-5,-,TRBV11-2
CASGFGGRETQYF,TRBJ2-5,-,TRBV12-5
CASSGSEQFF,TRBJ2-1,-,TRBV9
CASSPLTSGRHEQFF,TRBJ2-1,TRBD2,TRBV4-1
CASSLEGLSSSYEQYF,TRBJ2-7,-,TRBV5-1
CSARGQGYPTEAFF,TRBJ1-1,TRBD1,TRBV29-1
CASSYGENTGELFF,TRBJ2-2,-,TRBV6-5
CASRSWDSDGNTIYF,TRBJ1-3,TRBD1,TRBV6-1
CATLGFAYEQYF,TRBJ2-7,-,TRBV10-3
CASSAPTGEVGNTIYF,TRBJ1-3,TRBD1,TRBV9
CASIPGTGEETQYF,TRBJ2-5,-,TRBV5-5
CASSFMRESSTDTQYF,TRBJ2-3,TRBD2,TRBV5-1
CASSPPGLANTEAFF,TRBJ1-1,-,TRBV28
CASSADRVGETQYF,TRBJ2-5,TRBD1,TRBV5-5
CASSPPRPTYEQYF,TRBJ2-7,-,TRBV18
CASGQRELSYEQYF,TRBJ2-7,TRBD2,TRBV13
CASSSGPSGAYNEQFF,TRBJ2-1,TRBD2,TRBV5-6
CASSQRDRGLNEQFF,TRBJ2-1,TRBD1,TRBV11-3
CASSLAGTGDYEQYF,TRBJ2-7,TRBD1,TRBV11-2
CASSLGTNEQYF,TRBJ2-7,TRBD2,TRBV5-1
CSVALPGQGYEQFF,TRBJ2-1,TRBD1,TRBV29-1
CASSHPNTGDTGELFF,TRBJ2-2,-,TRBV4-1
CASSLGSGGVETQYF,TRBJ2-5,TRBD2,TRBV7-2
CASSLTGDNQPQHF,TRBJ1-5,TRBD1,TRBV5-5
CASSFSPGRNEQYF,TRBJ2-7,-,TRBV27
CASSRTSGGEQFF,TRBJ2-1,TRBD2,TRBV19
CASSLSLGELMNTEAFF,TRBJ1-1,-,TRBV27
CASSQDLSLTEQYF,TRBJ2-7,-,TRBV4-3
CASSISDRYTDTQYF,TRBJ2-3,-,TRBV19
CASSQDIGGPEAFF,TRBJ1-1,-,TRBV4-3
CAISELGYETQYF,TRBJ2-5,-,TRBV10-3
CASGYTARGNTEAFF,TRBJ1-1,-,TRBV11-2
CASSLDGRANEQFF,TRBJ2-1,TRBD2,TRBV5-1
CASGRQGGYNEQFF,TRBJ2-1,TRBD1,TRBV5-1
CATSRLAGMNTGELFF,TRBJ2-2,TRBD2,TRBV15
CASSFTSGFPYEQYF,TRBJ2-7,TRBD2,TRBV13
CASTGGVEFGDEQFF,TRBJ2-1,TRBD1,TRBV7-9